This T cell receptor beta chain stems from a study of T cells in Graves' hyperthyroidism and ophthalmopathy. The CDR3 loop spans 14 amino acids. Germline assignment: CDR1 SGHRS and CDR2 YFSETQ. Germline trimming cut 4 bases from V and 4 bases from J; bases unmatched to any gene: 6. RNA transcripts provided the source from which TCR beta CDR3 regions were amplified. First-round RT-PCR with HTBI primers amplified the TCR CDR3 region. TCRdb re-called the multiplex PCR reads through MiXCR, storing one row per CDR3 protein. The sample includes fewer than 400,000 distinct CDR3 sequences, over 15% seen only once; the top ten take around a third. This clonotype was seen only a few times.

This TCR came from a man aged 25 to 40 with Graves' hyperthyroidism. The V call is TRBV5-1, the J call TRBJ1-2; 8 bases are a match to TRBD1. Source material: blood. This chain's CDR3 is CASSGPGQVYGYTF. The DNA of the CDR3 is TGCGCCAGCAGCGGTCCGGGACAGGTCTATGGCTACACCTTC.